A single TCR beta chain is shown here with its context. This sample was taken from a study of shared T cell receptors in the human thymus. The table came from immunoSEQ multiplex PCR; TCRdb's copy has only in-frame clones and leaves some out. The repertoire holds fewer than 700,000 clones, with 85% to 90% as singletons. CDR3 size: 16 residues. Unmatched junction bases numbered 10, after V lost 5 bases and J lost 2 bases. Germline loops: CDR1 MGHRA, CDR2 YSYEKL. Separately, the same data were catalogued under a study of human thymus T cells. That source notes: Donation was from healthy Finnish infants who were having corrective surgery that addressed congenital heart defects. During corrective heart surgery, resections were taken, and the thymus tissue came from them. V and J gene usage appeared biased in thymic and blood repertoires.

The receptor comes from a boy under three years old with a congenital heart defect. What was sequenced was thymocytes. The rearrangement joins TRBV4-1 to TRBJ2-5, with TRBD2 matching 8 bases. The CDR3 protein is CASSAIAGQLQETQYF. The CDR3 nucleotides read TGCGCCAGCAGCGCTATAGCGGGGCAACTACAAGAGACCCAGTACTTC.